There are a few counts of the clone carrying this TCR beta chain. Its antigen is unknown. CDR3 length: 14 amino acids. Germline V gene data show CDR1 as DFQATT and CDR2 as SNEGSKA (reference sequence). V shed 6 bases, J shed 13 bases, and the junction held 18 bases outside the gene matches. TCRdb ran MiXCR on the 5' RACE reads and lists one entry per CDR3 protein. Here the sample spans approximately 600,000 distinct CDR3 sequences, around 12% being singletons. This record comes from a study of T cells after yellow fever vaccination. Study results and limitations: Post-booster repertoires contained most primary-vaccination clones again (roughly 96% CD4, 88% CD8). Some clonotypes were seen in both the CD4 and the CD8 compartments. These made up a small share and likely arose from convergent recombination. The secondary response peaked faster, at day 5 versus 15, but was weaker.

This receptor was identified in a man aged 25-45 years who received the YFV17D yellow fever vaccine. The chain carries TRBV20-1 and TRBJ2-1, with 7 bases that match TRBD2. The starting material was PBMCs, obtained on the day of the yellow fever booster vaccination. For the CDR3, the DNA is TGCAGTGCCCCCCTAGCGGTCCCCTCCCCTCGACAGTTCTTC. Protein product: CSAPLAVPSPRQFF.